Detailed here is one TCR beta chain. When the RNA was reverse transcribed, random hexamers were used with an input of 0.5 to 1 ug. TCRdb reprocessed the immunoSEQ multiplex PCR reads with MiXCR, giving one entry per CDR3 protein. The sample has about 73,000 distinct CDR3 sequences; approximately 94% are singletons. The sample comes from a study of CD8 T cells in Susac syndrome. V was pared by 8 bases and J by 1 base, with 11 bases between. The CDR3 spans 13 residues. CDR1 and CDR2 (germline): MGHDK, SYGVNS. The sample was CD8+ T cells from PBMCs. This TCR came from a human donor with multiple sclerosis. The chain combines TRBV25-1 with TRBJ1-1; D remains ambiguous. The CDR3 coding sequence is TGTGCCAGCCAACCGGGGAGGAACACTGAAGCTTTCTTT. It is translated as CASQPGRNTEAFF.